This passage covers 3 T cell receptor beta chains from one sample sequenced in a study of graft-versus-host responses after intestinal transplantation. Sequencing was performed with immunoSEQ multiplex PCR; in TCRdb, only in-frame clones are kept and a portion is missing. The sample shows 98,000 or so clones, about 82% of them seen only once. This specimen consisted of PBMCs, obtained 255 days after intestinal transplant. These receptors were collected from a human patient who received an intestinal transplant, so some T cells may come from the graft donor.

The V call is TRBV11-2, the J call TRBJ2-7; 7 bases map to TRBD2. Germline loops: CDR1 SGHAT, CDR2 FQNNGV. V trimming: 4 bases; J trimming: 4 bases; junction bases outside the gene matches: 10. The CDR3 has 15 residues. CDR3 sequence: CASSYGQSSGYEQYF. As DNA, the CDR3 is TGTGCCAGCAGCTACGGCCAGAGTAGCGGGTACGAGCAGTACTTC.

The CDR3 is CASSLRGISYEQYF. CDR3 coding DNA: TGTGCCAGCAGTTTGCGGGGAATTTCCTACGAGCAGTACTTC. This chain joins TRBV28 and TRBJ2-7; tentative D call: TRBD2 (6 bases). CDR1 is MDHEN and CDR2 is SYDVKM in the germline V gene. Trimming took 3 bases from V and 1 from J, leaving 10 bases between them. The CDR3 has 14 residues.

This clone occurred once. The chain combines TRBV9 with TRBJ1-2; unclear D gene. V was cut by 3 bases and J by 3 bases, with 3 bases left in between. This CDR3 contains 11 residues. Germline V gene data show CDR1 as SGDLS and CDR2 as YYNGEE. CDR3 amino acids: CASSGDYGYTF. CDR3 DNA: TGTGCCAGCAGCGGGGACTATGGCTACACCTTC.